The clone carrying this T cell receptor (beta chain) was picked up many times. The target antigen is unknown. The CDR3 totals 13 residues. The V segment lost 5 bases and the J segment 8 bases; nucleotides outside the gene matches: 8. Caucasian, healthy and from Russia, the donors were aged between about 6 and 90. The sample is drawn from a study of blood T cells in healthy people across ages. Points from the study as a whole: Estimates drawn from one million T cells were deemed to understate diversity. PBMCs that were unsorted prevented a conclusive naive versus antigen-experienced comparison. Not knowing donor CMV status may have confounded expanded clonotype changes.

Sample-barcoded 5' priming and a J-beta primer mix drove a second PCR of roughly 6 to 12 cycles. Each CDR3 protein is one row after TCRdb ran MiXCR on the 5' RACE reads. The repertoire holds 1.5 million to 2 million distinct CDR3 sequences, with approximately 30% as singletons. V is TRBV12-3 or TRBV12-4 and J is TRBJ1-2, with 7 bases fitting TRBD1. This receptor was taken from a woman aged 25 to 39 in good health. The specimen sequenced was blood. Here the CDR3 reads CASSPDRVGGYTF. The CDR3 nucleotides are TGTGCCAGCAGTCCAGACAGGGTCGGGGGCTACACCTTC.